The rows below give T cell receptor beta chains drawn from one sample of a study of human thymus T cells. This table comes from immunoSEQ multiplex PCR, and its TCRdb copy is limited to in-frame clones, with some not included. The sample has tens of thousands of clones, approximately 95% seen once. Sequencing was done on a sample of blood. Receptors originate from a boy under two years old with a congenital heart defect but otherwise immunologically healthy. CDR3s include the opening cysteine and the closing phenylalanine or tryptophan. The size of a clone is reported for some rows only, either as once, few or many, or as a class for expanded clones.

CDR3 protein: CASSFWTGEYEQYF; clone size: -; V gene: TRBV5-1
CDR3 protein: CASSQDSDPYEQYF; clone size: -; V gene: TRBV4-2
CDR3 protein: CASSLVAGSYEQYF; clone size: -; V gene: TRBV11-2
CDR3 protein: CAIRRGSGGLNTGELFF; clone size: -; V gene: TRBV10-3
CDR3 protein: CASSVSLAGGQGDTQYF; clone size: -; V gene: TRBV9
CDR3 protein: CASSESPSSYEQYF; clone size: -; V gene: TRBV10-1
CDR3 protein: CATSREAGGWQPQHF; clone size: -; V gene: TRBV15
CDR3 protein: CASSFWGGETQYF; clone size: -; V gene: TRBV7-9
CDR3 protein: CSARGTGELFF; clone size: -; V gene: TRBV20-1
CDR3 protein: CASRKGGAGNQPQHF; clone size: once; V gene: TRBV7-2
CDR3 protein: CASSPQGVEPQHF; clone size: few; V gene: TRBV5-1
CDR3 protein: CAWSVGRGNQPQHF; clone size: -; V gene: TRBV30
CDR3 protein: CASSTLVGTGELFF; clone size: -; V gene: TRBV7-3
CDR3 protein: CASSPGTSGNNEQFF; clone size: -; V gene: TRBV28
CDR3 protein: CASSNQTGGYAEAFF; clone size: -; V gene: TRBV18
CDR3 protein: CASSTSRPGGTYNEQFF; clone size: -; V gene: TRBV19
CDR3 protein: CASRKAGAGNEQFF; clone size: -; V gene: TRBV5-6
CDR3 protein: CASRPGLAGVPETQYF; clone size: once; V gene: TRBV28
CDR3 protein: CASSLGPGDSNQPQHF; clone size: -; V gene: TRBV5-1
CDR3 protein: CSVVTQVGYEQYF; clone size: -; V gene: TRBV29-1
CDR3 protein: CASSLRAADTQYF; clone size: -; V gene: TRBV7-2
CDR3 protein: CASSLEAAPNYGYTF; clone size: -; V gene: TRBV5-1
CDR3 protein: CASSQDGRLAGQETQYF; clone size: -; V gene: TRBV4-2
CDR3 protein: CASSIDGQTSGFTDTQYF; clone size: -; V gene: TRBV19
CDR3 protein: CASSPRTGPERARTDTQYF; clone size: -; V gene: TRBV2
CDR3 protein: CSVEDEGGQSYEQYF; clone size: -; V gene: TRBV29-1
CDR3 protein: CASSVDRAQETQYF; clone size: once; V gene: TRBV5-1
CDR3 protein: CASSPGDSNQPQHF; clone size: once; V gene: TRBV6-6
CDR3 protein: CASSRSSPADEQYF; clone size: -; V gene: TRBV18
CDR3 protein: CASSLLGVGTDTQYF; clone size: once; V gene: TRBV5-1
CDR3 protein: CASSLEGGNQPQHF; clone size: once; V gene: TRBV7-2
CDR3 protein: CASRSWRDPGNTIYF; clone size: -; V gene: TRBV11-2
CDR3 protein: CASSLDPPGHSYEQYF; clone size: -; V gene: TRBV7-2
CDR3 protein: CASSTASKGYGYTF; clone size: -; V gene: TRBV6-5
CDR3 protein: CASRLAGTGELFF; clone size: -; V gene: TRBV6-6
CDR3 protein: CASSLVWGANTEAFF; clone size: -; V gene: TRBV5-4
CDR3 protein: CASSPTSGIYNEQFF; clone size: -; V gene: TRBV11-2
CDR3 protein: CASSHTSWEDTQYF; clone size: once; V gene: TRBV27
CDR3 protein: CASSVSPHGTGDSPLHF; clone size: -; V gene: TRBV9
CDR3 protein: CASSIDRGEQFF; clone size: -; V gene: TRBV19
CDR3 protein: CASSLWESGETQYF; clone size: -; V gene: TRBV28
CDR3 protein: CASSPVGQPFTDTQYF; clone size: -; V gene: TRBV18
CDR3 protein: CASSQAGAQYF; clone size: -; V gene: TRBV5-4
CDR3 protein: CASGGSGELFF; clone size: -; V gene: TRBV9
CDR3 protein: CASGLATGAQNEKLFF; clone size: -; V gene: TRBV12-5
CDR3 protein: CASSIKAPTEQYF; clone size: -; V gene: TRBV28
CDR3 protein: CASSFRQGYEQYF; clone size: -; V gene: TRBV27
CDR3 protein: CASSSAAGGFYGYTF; clone size: -; V gene: TRBV28
CDR3 protein: CASSLQGAETQYF; clone size: -; V gene: TRBV11-3
CDR3 protein: CASSPPGSSYEQYF; clone size: -; V gene: TRBV18
CDR3 protein: CASSERGAGDTQYF; clone size: -; V gene: TRBV2
CDR3 protein: CASSVGTSGEYEQYF; clone size: -; V gene: TRBV9
CDR3 protein: CASSVRGLAGGHNEQFF; clone size: -; V gene: TRBV9
CDR3 protein: CSVVRVAGGYEQYF; clone size: -; V gene: TRBV29-1
CDR3 protein: CASSDPDGQGGQYF; clone size: -; V gene: TRBV6-4